This T cell receptor (beta chain) was captured in a study of T-cell reconstitution after alpha-beta-depleted transplantation in children. Whole-study findings and limits: When one year had passed after transplant, most T-cell counts and diversity came from newly produced T cells. High day-60 TCRbeta diversity in some patients came from surviving recipient T cells and thymic progenitors.

This clonotype showed up many times. No antigen is known for it. The CDR3 is 15 residues long. Germline CDR1 MNHEY, CDR2 SVGEGT. V lost 5 bases, J lost 2 bases, and 14 bases lay in between. Preparation of the TCRbeta library was carried out with unique molecular identifiers. TCRdb used MiXCR to reprocess the PCR reads, holding one entry per CDR3 protein. The sample lists about 460,000 distinct CDR3 sequences; under 12% were seen once. The sequence was collected from a child aged 2-15 years with inherited bone marrow failure, due to receive a stem cell transplant. The sample was PBMCs, taken before TCRalphabeta/CD19-depleted stem cell transplant. The V call is TRBV6-2 or TRBV6-3, the J call TRBJ2-3; D is perhaps TRBD1 (6 bases). As DNA, the CDR3 is TGTGCCAGCAGTGCCCCGGGACACCACACAGATACGCAGTATTTT. Its protein product is CASSAPGHHTDTQYF.